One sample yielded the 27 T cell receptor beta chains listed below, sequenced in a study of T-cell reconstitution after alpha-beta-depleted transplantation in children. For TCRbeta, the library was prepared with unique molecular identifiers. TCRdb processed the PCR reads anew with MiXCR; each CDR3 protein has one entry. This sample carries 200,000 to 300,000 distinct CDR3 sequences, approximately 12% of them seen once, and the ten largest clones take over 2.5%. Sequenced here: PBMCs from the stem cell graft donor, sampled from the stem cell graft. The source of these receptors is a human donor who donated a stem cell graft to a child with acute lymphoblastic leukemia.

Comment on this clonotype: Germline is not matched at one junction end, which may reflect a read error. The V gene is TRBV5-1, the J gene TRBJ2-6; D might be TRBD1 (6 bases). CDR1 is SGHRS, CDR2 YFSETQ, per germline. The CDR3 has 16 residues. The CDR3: CASSLERGAGANGLTF. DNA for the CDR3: TGCGCCAGCAGCTTGGAACGGGGAGCAGGGGCCAACGGCCTGACTTTC. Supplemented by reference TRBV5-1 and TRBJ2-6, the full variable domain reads KAGVTQTPRYLIKTRGQQVTLSCSPISGHRSVSWYQQTPGQGLQFLFEYFSETQRNKGNFPGRFSGRQFSNSRSEMNVSTLELGDSALYLCASSLERGAGANGLTFGAGSRLTVL.

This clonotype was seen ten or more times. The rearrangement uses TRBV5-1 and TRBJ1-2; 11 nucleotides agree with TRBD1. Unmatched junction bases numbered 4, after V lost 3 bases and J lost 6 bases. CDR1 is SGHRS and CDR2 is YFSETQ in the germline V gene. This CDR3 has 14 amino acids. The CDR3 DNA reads TGCGCCAGCAGCTCGGGACAGGGGGTCGATGGCTACACCTTC. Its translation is CASSSGQGVDGYTF.

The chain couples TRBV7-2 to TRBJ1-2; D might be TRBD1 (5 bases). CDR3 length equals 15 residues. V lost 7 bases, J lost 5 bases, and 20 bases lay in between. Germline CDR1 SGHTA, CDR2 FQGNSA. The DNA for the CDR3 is TGTGCCAGCACCTCACCTCCGGGACTCCTATATGGCTACACCTTC. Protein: CASTSPPGLLYGYTF.

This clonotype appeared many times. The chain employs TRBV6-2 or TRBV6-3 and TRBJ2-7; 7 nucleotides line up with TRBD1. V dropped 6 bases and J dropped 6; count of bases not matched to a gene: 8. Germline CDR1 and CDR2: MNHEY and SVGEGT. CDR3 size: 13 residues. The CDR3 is CASSQTGPAEQYF. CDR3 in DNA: TGTGCCAGCAGCCAGACAGGGCCTGCCGAGCAGTACTTC.

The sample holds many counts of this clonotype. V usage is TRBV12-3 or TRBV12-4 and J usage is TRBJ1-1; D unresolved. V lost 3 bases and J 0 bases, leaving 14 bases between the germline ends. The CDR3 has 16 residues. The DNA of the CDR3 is TGTGCCAGCAGTTTGGACCGGGCTAGGATGAACACTGAAGCTTTCTTT. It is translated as CASSLDRARMNTEAFF.

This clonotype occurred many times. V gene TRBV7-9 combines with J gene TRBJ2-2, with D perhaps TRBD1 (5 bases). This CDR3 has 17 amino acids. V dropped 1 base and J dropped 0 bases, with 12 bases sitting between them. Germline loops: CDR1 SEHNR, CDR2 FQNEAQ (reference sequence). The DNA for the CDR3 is TGTGCCAGCAGCTTAGAAGTCGTCAGGGCGAACACCGGGGAGCTGTTTTTT. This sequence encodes CASSLEVVRANTGELFF.

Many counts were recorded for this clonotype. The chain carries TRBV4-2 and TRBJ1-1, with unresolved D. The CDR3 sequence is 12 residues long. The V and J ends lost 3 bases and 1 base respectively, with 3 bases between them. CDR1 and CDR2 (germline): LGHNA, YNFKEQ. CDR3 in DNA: TGTGCCAGCAGCCACGAGAACACTGAAGCTTTCTTT. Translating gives CASSHENTEAFF.

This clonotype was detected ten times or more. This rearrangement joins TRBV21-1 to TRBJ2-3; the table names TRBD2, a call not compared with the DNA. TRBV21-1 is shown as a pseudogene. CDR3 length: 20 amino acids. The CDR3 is CASSKALIMASGSPTDTQYF. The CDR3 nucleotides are TGTGCCAGCAGCAAAGCGCTGATCATGGCTAGCGGGAGCCCCACAGATACGCAGTATTTT.

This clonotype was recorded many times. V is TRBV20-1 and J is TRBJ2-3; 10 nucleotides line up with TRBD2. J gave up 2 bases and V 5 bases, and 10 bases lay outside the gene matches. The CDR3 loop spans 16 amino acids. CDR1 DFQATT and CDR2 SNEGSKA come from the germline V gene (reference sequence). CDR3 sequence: CSAGTSGMVFTDTQYF. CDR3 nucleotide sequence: TGCAGTGCTGGAACTAGCGGGATGGTCTTCACAGATACGCAGTATTTT.

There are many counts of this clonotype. The CDR3 reads CAIGSYNEQFF. As DNA, the CDR3 is TGTGCCATCGGATCCTACAATGAGCAGTTCTTC. The chain couples TRBV10-3 to TRBJ2-1, with D hard to call. Germline V gene sequence: CDR1 ENHRY, CDR2 SYGVKD. V lost 8 bases and J lost 1, with 3 bases in between. The CDR3 runs 11 residues.

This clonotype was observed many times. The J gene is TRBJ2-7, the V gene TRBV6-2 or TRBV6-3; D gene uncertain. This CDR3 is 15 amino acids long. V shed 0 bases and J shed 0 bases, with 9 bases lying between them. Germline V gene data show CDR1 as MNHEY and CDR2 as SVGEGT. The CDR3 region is CASSYSTFNSYEQYF. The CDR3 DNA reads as TGTGCCAGCAGTTACTCGACCTTTAACTCCTACGAGCAGTACTTC.

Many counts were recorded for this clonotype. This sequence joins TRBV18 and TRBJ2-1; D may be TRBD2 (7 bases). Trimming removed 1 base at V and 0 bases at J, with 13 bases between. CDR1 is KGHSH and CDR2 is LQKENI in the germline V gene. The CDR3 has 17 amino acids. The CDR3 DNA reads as TGTGCCAGCTCACCACGGGGGCGGGGGAGCTCCTACAATGAGCAGTTCTTC. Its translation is CASSPRGRGSSYNEQFF.

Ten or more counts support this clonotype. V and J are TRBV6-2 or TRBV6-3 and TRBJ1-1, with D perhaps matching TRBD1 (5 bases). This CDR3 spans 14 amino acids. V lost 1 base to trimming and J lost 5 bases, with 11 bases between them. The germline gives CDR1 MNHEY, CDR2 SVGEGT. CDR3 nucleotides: TGTGCCAGCAGTTACTGGGACCGGGGGACTGAAGCTTTCTTT. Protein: CASSYWDRGTEAFF.

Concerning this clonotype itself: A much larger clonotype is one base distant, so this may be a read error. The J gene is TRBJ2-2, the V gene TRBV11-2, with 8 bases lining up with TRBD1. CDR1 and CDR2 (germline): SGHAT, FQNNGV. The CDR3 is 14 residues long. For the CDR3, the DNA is TGTGCCAGCCGGGACAGGACGAACACCCGGGAGCTGTTTTTT. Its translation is CASRDRTNTRELFF.

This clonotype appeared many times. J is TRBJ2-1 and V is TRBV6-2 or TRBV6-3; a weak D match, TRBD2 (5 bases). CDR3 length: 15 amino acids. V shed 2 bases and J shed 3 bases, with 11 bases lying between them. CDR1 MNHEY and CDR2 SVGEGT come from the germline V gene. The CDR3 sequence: CASSYRAGGYNEQFF. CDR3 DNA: TGTGCCAGCAGTTACAGAGCCGGAGGCTACAATGAGCAGTTCTTC.

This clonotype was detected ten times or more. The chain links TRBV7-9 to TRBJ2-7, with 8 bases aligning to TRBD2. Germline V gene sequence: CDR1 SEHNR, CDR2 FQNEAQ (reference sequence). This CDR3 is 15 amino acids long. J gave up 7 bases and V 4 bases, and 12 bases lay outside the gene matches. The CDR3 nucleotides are TGTGCCAGCAGCTATGTAGCGGGATCAGAAGCAGAGCAGTACTTC. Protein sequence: CASSYVAGSEAEQYF.

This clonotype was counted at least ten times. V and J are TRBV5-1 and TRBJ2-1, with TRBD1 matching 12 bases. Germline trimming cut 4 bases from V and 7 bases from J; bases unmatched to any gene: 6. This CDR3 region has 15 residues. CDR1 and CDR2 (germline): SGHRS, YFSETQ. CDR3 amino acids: CASSPGQGARNEQFF. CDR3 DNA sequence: TGCGCCAGCAGCCCGGGACAGGGGGCGAGGAATGAGCAGTTCTTC.

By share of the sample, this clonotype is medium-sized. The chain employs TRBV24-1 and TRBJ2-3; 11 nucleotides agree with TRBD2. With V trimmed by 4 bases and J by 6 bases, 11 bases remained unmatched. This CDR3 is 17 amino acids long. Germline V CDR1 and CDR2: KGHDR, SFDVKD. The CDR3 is CATSDALTSGIPDTQYF. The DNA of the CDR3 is TGTGCCACCAGTGACGCGTTGACTAGCGGGATACCCGATACGCAGTATTTT.

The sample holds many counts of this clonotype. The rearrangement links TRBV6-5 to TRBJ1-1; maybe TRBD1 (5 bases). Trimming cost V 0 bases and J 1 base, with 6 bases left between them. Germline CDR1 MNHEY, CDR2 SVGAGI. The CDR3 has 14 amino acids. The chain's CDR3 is CASSYSDTNTEAFF. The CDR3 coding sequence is TGTGCCAGCAGTTACTCGGACACGAACACTGAAGCTTTCTTT.

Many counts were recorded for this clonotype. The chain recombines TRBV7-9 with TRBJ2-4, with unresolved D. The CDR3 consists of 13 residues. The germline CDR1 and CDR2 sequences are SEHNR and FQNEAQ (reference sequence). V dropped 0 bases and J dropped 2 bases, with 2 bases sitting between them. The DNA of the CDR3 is TGTGCCAGCAGCTTAGCAACCAAAAACATTCAGTACTTC. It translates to CASSLATKNIQYF.

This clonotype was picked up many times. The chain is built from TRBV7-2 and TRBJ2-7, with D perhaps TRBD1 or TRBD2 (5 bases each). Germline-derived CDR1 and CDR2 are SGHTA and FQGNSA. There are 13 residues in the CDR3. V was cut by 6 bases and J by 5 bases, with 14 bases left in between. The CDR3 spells CASSPAGSNEQYF. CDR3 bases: TGTGCCAGCAGTCCGGCAGGGAGCAACGAGCAGTACTTC. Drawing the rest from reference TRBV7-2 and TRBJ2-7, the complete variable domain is GAGVSQSPSNKVTEKGKDVELRCDPISGHTALYWYRQSLGQGLEFLIYFQGNSAPDKSGLPSDRFSAERTGGSVSTLTIQRTQQEDSAVYLCASSPAGSNEQYFGPGTRLTVT.

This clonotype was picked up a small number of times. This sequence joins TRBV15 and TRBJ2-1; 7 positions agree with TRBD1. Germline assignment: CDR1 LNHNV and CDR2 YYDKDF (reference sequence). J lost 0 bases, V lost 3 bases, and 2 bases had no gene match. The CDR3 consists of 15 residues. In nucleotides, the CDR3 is TGTGCCACCAGCAGGGACAGGAGCTCCTACAATGAGCAGTTCTTC. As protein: CATSRDRSSYNEQFF.

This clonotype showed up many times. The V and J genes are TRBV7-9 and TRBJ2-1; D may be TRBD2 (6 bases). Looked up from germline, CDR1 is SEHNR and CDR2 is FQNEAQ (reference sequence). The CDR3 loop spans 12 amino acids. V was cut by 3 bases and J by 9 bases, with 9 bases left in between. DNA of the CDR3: TGTGCCAGCAGCTTGGACGGGGGTGAGCAGTTCTTC. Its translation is CASSLDGGEQFF.

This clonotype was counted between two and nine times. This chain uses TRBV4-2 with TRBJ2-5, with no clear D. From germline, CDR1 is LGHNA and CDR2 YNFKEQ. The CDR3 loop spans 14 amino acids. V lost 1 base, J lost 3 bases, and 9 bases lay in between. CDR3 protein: CASSQVWVEETQYF. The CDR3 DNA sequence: TGTGCCAGCAGCCAAGTGTGGGTGGAAGAGACCCAGTACTTC.

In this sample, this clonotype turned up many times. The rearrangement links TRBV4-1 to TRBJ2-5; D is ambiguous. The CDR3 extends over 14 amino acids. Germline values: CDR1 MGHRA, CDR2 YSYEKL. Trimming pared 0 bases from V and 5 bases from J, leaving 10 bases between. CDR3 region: CASSQDPVAETQYF. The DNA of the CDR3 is TGCGCCAGCAGCCAAGATCCAGTGGCGGAGACCCAGTACTTC.

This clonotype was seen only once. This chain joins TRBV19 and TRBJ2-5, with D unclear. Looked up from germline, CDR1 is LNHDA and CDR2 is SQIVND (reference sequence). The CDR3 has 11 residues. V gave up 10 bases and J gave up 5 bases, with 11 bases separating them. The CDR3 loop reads CATNSMETQYF. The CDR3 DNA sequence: TGTGCCACCAATTCGATGGAGACCCAGTACTTC.

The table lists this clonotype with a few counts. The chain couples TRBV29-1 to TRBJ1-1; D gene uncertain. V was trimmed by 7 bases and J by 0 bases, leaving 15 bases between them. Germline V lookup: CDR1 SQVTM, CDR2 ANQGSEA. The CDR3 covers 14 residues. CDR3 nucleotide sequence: TGCAGCGCCGTGAAGTGGGGAGTGAACACTGAAGCTTTCTTT. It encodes CSAVKWGVNTEAFF.